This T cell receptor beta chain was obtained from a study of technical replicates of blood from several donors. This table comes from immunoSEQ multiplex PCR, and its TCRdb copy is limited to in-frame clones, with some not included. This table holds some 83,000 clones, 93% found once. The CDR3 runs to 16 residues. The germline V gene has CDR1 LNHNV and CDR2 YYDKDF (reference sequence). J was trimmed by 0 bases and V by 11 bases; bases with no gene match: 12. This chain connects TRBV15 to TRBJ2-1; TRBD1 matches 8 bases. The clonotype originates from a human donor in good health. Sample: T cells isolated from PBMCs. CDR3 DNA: TGTGCCTCGTCGACAGGGGCAATTAGCTCCTACAATGAGCAGTTCTTC. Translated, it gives CASSTGAISSYNEQFF.